Listed below are T cell receptor beta chains from one sample, sequenced in a study of blood T cell repertoires in COVID-19. TCRdb's table, derived via immunoSEQ multiplex PCR, lists solely in-frame clones and lacks some. The repertoire consists of some 290,000 clones, with around nine tenths occurring once and the leading ten covering around 10%. The material sequenced was peripheral blood. The receptors originated from a woman aged 30 to 39 with COVID-19, enrolled during active disease. CDR3s include the opening cysteine and the closing phenylalanine or tryptophan. D genes are given only for firm matches. Expanded clones are given a class, and other clones once, few, many or no size at all.

v_gene: TRBV10-1
j_gene: TRBJ2-7
abundance: -
d_gene: TRBD2
CDR3aa: CASSESERGGGEQYF
CDR3nt: TGCGCCAGCAGTGAGTCGGAGCGGGGGGGTGGCGAGCAGTACTTC

v_gene: TRBV6-2/TRBV6-3
j_gene: TRBJ1-1
abundance: -
d_gene: -
CDR3aa: CASSYPGHEAFF
CDR3nt: TGTGCCAGCAGTTATCCCGGACATGAAGCTTTCTTT

v_gene: TRBV4-2
j_gene: TRBJ2-2
abundance: -
d_gene: TRBD1
CDR3aa: CASRGQGISGELFF
CDR3nt: TGTGCCAGCAGAGGACAGGGGATCTCCGGGGAGCTGTTTTTT

v_gene: TRBV28
j_gene: TRBJ1-4
abundance: -
d_gene: -
CDR3aa: CASTRGGEKLFF
CDR3nt: TGTGCCAGCACAAGGGGAGGTGAAAAACTGTTTTTT

v_gene: TRBV5-1
j_gene: TRBJ1-2
abundance: -
d_gene: -
CDR3aa: CASSFRGAGDYGYTF
CDR3nt: TGCGCCAGCAGCTTCCGGGGGGCTGGGGACTATGGCTACACCTTC

v_gene: TRBV4-2
j_gene: TRBJ2-1
abundance: -
d_gene: -
CDR3aa: CASSQERGAYYNEQFF
CDR3nt: TGTGCCAGCAGCCAAGAGCGGGGCGCTTATTACAATGAGCAGTTCTTC

v_gene: TRBV10-1
j_gene: TRBJ2-7
abundance: -
d_gene: TRBD2
CDR3aa: CASSDPSGGTYEQYF
CDR3nt: TGCGCCAGCAGTGACCCGAGCGGGGGTACCTACGAGCAGTACTTC

v_gene: TRBV3-1/TRBV3-2
j_gene: TRBJ2-7
abundance: -
d_gene: -
CDR3aa: CASSQTGYEQYF
CDR3nt: TGTGCCAGCAGCCAAACAGGGTACGAGCAGTACTTC

v_gene: TRBV5-1
j_gene: TRBJ2-3
abundance: -
d_gene: TRBD2
CDR3aa: CASSPAIPQTSADTQYF
CDR3nt: TGCGCCAGCAGCCCGGCGATTCCCCAAACTAGCGCGGATACGCAGTATTTT

v_gene: TRBV27
j_gene: TRBJ1-2
abundance: -
d_gene: -
CDR3aa: CASGRQAYGYTF
CDR3nt: TGTGCCAGCGGCAGACAGGCCTATGGCTACACCTTC

v_gene: TRBV3-1/TRBV3-2
j_gene: TRBJ1-1
abundance: once
d_gene: -
CDR3aa: CASSHVGDTEAFF
CDR3nt: TGTGCCAGCAGTCATGTAGGGGACACTGAAGCTTTCTTT

v_gene: TRBV4-1
j_gene: TRBJ1-2
abundance: -
d_gene: -
CDR3aa: CASSQEHSNYGYTF
CDR3nt: TGCGCCAGCAGCCAAGAACACAGCAACTATGGCTACACCTTC

v_gene: TRBV6-5
j_gene: TRBJ1-6
abundance: -
d_gene: -
CDR3aa: CASCGHRFASSPLHF
CDR3nt: TGTGCCAGCTGCGGACACAGGTTCGCATCTTCACCCCTCCACTTT

v_gene: TRBV4-1
j_gene: TRBJ2-7
abundance: -
d_gene: -
CDR3aa: CASSPGDRAYEQYF
CDR3nt: TGCGCCAGCAGCCCCGGTGACAGAGCCTACGAGCAGTACTTC

v_gene: TRBV6-5
j_gene: TRBJ2-7
abundance: -
d_gene: TRBD2
CDR3aa: CASSWSGGSSYEQYF
CDR3nt: TGTGCCAGCAGTTGGTCCGGGGGGAGCTCCTACGAGCAGTACTTC

v_gene: TRBV28
j_gene: TRBJ2-7
abundance: -
d_gene: -
CDR3aa: CASSFQRPYEQYF
CDR3nt: TGTGCCAGCAGTTTTCAGCGGCCCTACGAGCAGTACTTC

v_gene: TRBV10-1
j_gene: TRBJ2-2
abundance: -
d_gene: -
CDR3aa: CASSLTATGELFF
CDR3nt: TGCGCCAGCAGTTTGACTGCCACCGGGGAGCTGTTTTTT

v_gene: TRBV9
j_gene: TRBJ2-5
abundance: -
d_gene: TRBD2
CDR3aa: CASGAGGQETQYF
CDR3nt: TGTGCCAGCGGGGCGGGGGGCCAAGAGACCCAGTACTTC

v_gene: TRBV3-1/TRBV3-2
j_gene: TRBJ2-2
abundance: -
d_gene: -
CDR3aa: CASSQSGTGELFF
CDR3nt: TGTGCCAGCAGCCAATCGGGGACCGGGGAGCTGTTTTTT

v_gene: TRBV6-5
j_gene: TRBJ2-5
abundance: -
d_gene: -
CDR3aa: CASSYDRLGRGTQYF
CDR3nt: TGTGCCAGCAGTTACGACCGACTAGGGCGAGGGACCCAGTACTTC

v_gene: TRBV5-1
j_gene: TRBJ1-1
abundance: -
d_gene: TRBD1
CDR3aa: CASRGTGTTEAFF
CDR3nt: TGCGCCAGCAGAGGGACAGGGACGACTGAAGCTTTCTTT

v_gene: TRBV4-1
j_gene: TRBJ1-6
abundance: -
d_gene: -
CDR3aa: CASTPTGIDSPLHF
CDR3nt: TGCGCCAGCACCCCAACGGGGATCGATTCACCCCTCCACTTT

v_gene: TRBV11-3
j_gene: TRBJ1-3
abundance: -
d_gene: -
CDR3aa: CASSFRSGNTIYF
CDR3nt: TGTGCCAGTAGCTTCAGGTCTGGAAACACCATATATTTT